This is a list of T cell receptor beta chains from one sample in a study of blood T cells in healthy people across ages. TCRdb redid the calling of the 5' RACE reads with MiXCR, one entry per CDR3 protein. The sample records roughly 1,800,000 distinct CDR3 sequences, just under 50% being singletons. Source material: blood. These receptors came from a woman aged 40 to 50 in good health. Each CDR3 is given with its conserved first and last residue. The D gene is left open where the match is weak. Expanded clones are given a class, and other clones once, few, many or no size at all.

TRBJ2-1	TRBV4-3	.	.	TGCGCCAGCAGCCTCCTTCCCGACAGCAACAATGAGCAGTTCTTC	CASSLLPDSNNEQFF
TRBJ1-2	TRBV4-2	once	.	TGTGCCAGCAGCCAGGCGGGTCCAGGGGCGAGTACGTTCTATGGCTACACCTTC	CASSQAGPGASTFYGYTF
TRBJ2-5	TRBV14	.	TRBD2	TGTGCCAGCAGCCGCTGGGGGGGTCAAGAGACCCTGTACTTC	CASSRWGGQETLYF
TRBJ2-5	TRBV6-2/TRBV6-3	.	TRBD2	TGTGCCAGCACGGCCGGGGGGGCCAGTGAGCAGTACTTC	CASTAGGASEQYF
TRBJ1-2	TRBV6-5	.	TRBD1	TGTGCCAGCAGTGACAGGGGGAAGGCAGGGAATGGCTACACCTTC	CASSDRGKAGNGYTF
TRBJ2-1	TRBV28	.	.	TGTGCCATCAGTTTATACGGATCCAATGAGCAGTTCTTC	CAISLYGSNEQFF
TRBJ2-5	TRBV20-1	.	TRBD1	TGCAGTGCTAGGGGGAACCCAGACAGGGACCACAGAGGGACCCAGTACTTC	CSARGNPDRDHRGTQYF
TRBJ1-5	TRBV20-1	few	.	TGCAGTGCTAGAGTTGGGGGTCAGCCCCAGCATTTT	CSARVGGQPQHF
TRBJ1-5	TRBV12-3/TRBV12-4	few	TRBD1	TGTGCCAGCAGGCCCGGGACAGCTAGCAATCAGCCCCAGCATTTT	CASRPGTASNQPQHF
TRBJ2-4	TRBV10-3	.	.	TGTGCCATCAGTGAGCCCTCCGACGCCCTAGCCAAAAACATTCAGTACTTC	CAISEPSDALAKNIQYF
TRBJ2-5	TRBV27	.	TRBD1	TGTGCCAGCAGTCCAACAGGGGTCTCCGGGGAGACCCAGTACTTC	CASSPTGVSGETQYF
TRBJ1-1	TRBV18	.	.	TGTGCCAGCTCACCACCTAGTAGCGCCAGAGGGACTGAAGCTTTCTTT	CASSPPSSARGTEAFF
TRBJ2-4	TRBV7-2	once	TRBD2	TGTGCCAGCAGCGCCGCTAGCGGGGGGGCCGAAAACATTCAGTACTTC	CASSAASGGAENIQYF
TRBJ2-3	TRBV27	.	.	TGTGCCAGCAGGACAGCCACTAGCACAGATACGCAGTATTTT	CASRTATSTDTQYF
TRBJ2-4	TRBV6-1	.	TRBD1	TGTGCCACCGCGAGGGGACAGGGATTAGGAGCCAAAAACATTCAGTACTTC	CATARGQGLGAKNIQYF
TRBJ1-2	TRBV9	.	TRBD1	TGTGCCAGCAGCGCTAGAGACAGGGTTCTGGGCGGCTACACCTTC	CASSARDRVLGGYTF
TRBJ2-1	TRBV7-2	.	TRBD2	TGTGCCAGCAGCTTATTTCTAGCGGGGGGATACGATGAGCAGTTCTTC	CASSLFLAGGYDEQFF
TRBJ1-1	TRBV7-9	.	.	TGTGCCAGCAGCTTAGCGCGGTTGGGAGCCGAAGCTTTCTTT	CASSLARLGAEAFF
TRBJ2-5	TRBV4-1	.	.	TGCGCCAGCAGCCAAGTTGGGGGGCGAGTATTGGATGAGCAGTACTTC	CASSQVGGRVLDEQYF
TRBJ2-7	TRBV5-6	.	TRBD2	TGTGCCAGCAGCTTAGCGGGAGCGGCGAGGGACGAGCAGTACTTC	CASSLAGAARDEQYF
TRBJ2-3	TRBV4-2	.	TRBD1	TGTGCCAGCAGCCAAGCTGGCACAGGGGGCATGAGGGATACGCAGTATTTT	CASSQAGTGGMRDTQYF
TRBJ2-5	TRBV7-2	few	.	TGTGCCAGCACTATCTCCAGGGGTCAAGAGACCCAGTACTTC	CASTISRGQETQYF
TRBJ2-1	TRBV3-1	.	.	TGTGCCAGCAGCCCGGGCGGTATAAATGAGCAGTTCTTC	CASSPGGINEQFF
TRBJ2-1	TRBV20-1	few	.	TGCAGTGCTAGAGATCGCCGGCTACAGTTCTTC	CSARDRRLQFF
TRBJ2-3	TRBV2	.	TRBD2	TGTGCCTGCCCTAGCGGGGGGCACACAGATACGCAGTATTTT	CACPSGGHTDTQYF
TRBJ2-1	TRBV7-9	.	TRBD1	TGTGCCAGCAGCTTCCCCGGACAGGGAGAATCCTACAATGAGCAGTTCTTC	CASSFPGQGESYNEQFF
TRBJ2-1	TRBV6-2/TRBV6-3	.	TRBD1	TGTGCCAGCAGCCGGACCCGGGACAGGGGGCGTGTTGAGCAGTTCTTC	CASSRTRDRGRVEQFF
TRBJ1-2	TRBV7-3	many	.	TGTGCCAGCAGTCCCATGACCGGGACCGGTTATGGCTACACCTTC	CASSPMTGTGYGYTF
TRBJ2-6	TRBV27	few	TRBD1	TGTGCCTCGGCGGGGGACAGGGGCGGGTCTGGGGCCAACGTCCTGACTTTC	CASAGDRGGSGANVLTF
TRBJ2-5	TRBV3-1	.	.	TGTGCCAGCAGCCGCCCATTAGTACTAGCCTCCCAAGAGACCCAGTACTTC	CASSRPLVLASQETQYF
TRBJ2-1	TRBV7-9	few	TRBD2	TGTGCCAGCAGCACCCGACTAGCGGGGGACAATGAGCAGTTCTTC	CASSTRLAGDNEQFF
TRBJ2-7	TRBV9	few	.	TGTGCCAGCAGCGTAGGGGGAGACAGGCTCAGGAACGAGCAGTACTTC	CASSVGGDRLRNEQYF
TRBJ1-1	TRBV7-3	.	.	TGTGCCAGCAGCTTAACGGGAGGAGGAGTGAACACTGAAGCTTTCTTT	CASSLTGGGVNTEAFF
TRBJ2-7	TRBV28	.	TRBD2	TGTGCCAGCATCAGTCCGGGGGGAGAGGTGAAGCAGTACTTC	CASISPGGEVKQYF
TRBJ2-5	TRBV20-1	.	TRBD2	TGCAGTGCTAGACGGACTAGCGGGGGGGAGACCCAGTACTTC	CSARRTSGGETQYF
TRBJ2-3	TRBV7-2	few	.	TGTGCCAGCAGCTTAATGGTCACCCGCACAGATACGCAGTATTTT	CASSLMVTRTDTQYF
TRBJ1-6	TRBV20-1	.	.	TGCAGTGCTGAATGTCTAATCGGGAGCTCCTATAATTCACCCCTCCACTTT	CSAECLIGSSYNSPLHF
TRBJ2-4	TRBV5-1	few	.	TGCGCCAGCAGCTTGTACGGGAGCCAGGACATTCAGTACTTC	CASSLYGSQDIQYF
TRBJ2-6	TRBV12-3/TRBV12-4	few	TRBD1	TGTGCCAGCAGTCCCCAGGGGGCGAGCTCTGGGGCCAACGTCCTGACTTTC	CASSPQGASSGANVLTF
TRBJ1-4	TRBV15	.	.	TGTGCCACCAGCAGAAGGACATCAACTAATGAAAAACTGTTTTTT	CATSRRTSTNEKLFF
TRBJ1-2	TRBV28	few	TRBD1	TGTGCCAGCAGTCCGGACAGGGGGCGAGGCTACACCTTC	CASSPDRGRGYTF